This record concerns one T cell receptor (beta chain) sequence. Its cognate antigen is unknown. Data came from immunoSEQ multiplex PCR; TCRdb stores just in-frame clones and leaves some out. The sample lists about 2 million clones, 85% to 95% occurring once. Germline assignment: CDR1 SGHTA and CDR2 FQGNSA. The CDR3 consists of 15 residues. The junction had 9 bases not matched to a gene; V was cut back by 4 bases and J by 6 bases. Splitting of CD4+ cells produced CD45RA+ naive and CD45RA-negative memory subsets. The entry originates in a study of shared clonotypes between healthy human individuals. As for the study in general: Every donor yielded three CD4 naive, three CD4 memory, two CD8 naive and one CD8 memory plate.

Study-wide results and limits: The small donor group covered limited genetic and exposure diversity. Among donors, the sharing of clonotypes was expected to be influenced by sequencing depth.

The genes are TRBV7-2 and TRBJ2-7; 10 bases match TRBD1. The origin of this receptor is a man aged 18 to 35 in good health. Material: naive CD4+ T cells sorted from blood. Subset: CD45RA+ positively selected. The CDR3 nucleotides read TGTGCCAGCAGCTGGTTCGGGACAGGGGATTCCGAGCAGTACTTC. Its translation: CASSWFGTGDSEQYF.